The source of this T cell receptor (beta chain) is a study of spatial heterogeneity in lung cancer. Study information: The study consistently detected more beta-chain than alpha-chain sequences. A unique TCR and UMI combination showed up more than ten times in raw reads, on average. Study-wide results and caveats: In blood, ubiquitous expanded tumor TCRs appeared more at resection than follow-up.

This clonotype has a handful of counts. What it recognizes is unknown. With the library built for alpha chains, this beta chain is off target and its frequency is not meaningful. Germline V lookup: CDR1 SEHNR, CDR2 FQNEAQ (reference sequence). Trimming left V 2 bases short and J 9 bases short, with 11 bases between. The CDR3 totals 12 residues. TCRdb itself ran the 5' RACE reads through MiXCR, one entry per CDR3 protein. In the table there are 5,000 to 5,500 distinct CDR3 sequences, approximately 30% of which are singletons. Time point described: sample taken at primary tumor resection. No cells were sorted before sequencing. The whole RNA sequenced was extracted from tumor, nontumor lung or frozen PBMC.

V and J are TRBV7-9 and TRBJ2-7; maybe TRBD1 (6 bases). Sequencing was performed on PBMCs, taken at surgery. This clonotype was obtained from a female donor with early-stage non-small cell lung cancer. The CDR3 loop is CASSLRQAAQYF. The CDR3 coding sequence is TGTGCCAGCAGCTTAAGACAGGCAGCGCAGTACTTC.